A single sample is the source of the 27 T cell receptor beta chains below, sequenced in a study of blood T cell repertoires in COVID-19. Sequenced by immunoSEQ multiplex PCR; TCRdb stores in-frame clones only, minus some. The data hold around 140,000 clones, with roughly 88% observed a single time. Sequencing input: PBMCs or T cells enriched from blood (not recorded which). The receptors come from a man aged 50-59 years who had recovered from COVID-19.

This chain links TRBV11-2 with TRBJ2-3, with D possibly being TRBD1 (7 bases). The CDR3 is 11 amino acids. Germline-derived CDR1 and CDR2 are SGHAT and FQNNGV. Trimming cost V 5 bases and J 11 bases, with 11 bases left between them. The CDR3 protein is CASSPQGGQYF. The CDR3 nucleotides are TGTGCCAGCAGCCCTCAGGGGGGGCAGTATTTT. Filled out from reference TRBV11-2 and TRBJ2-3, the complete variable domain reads EAGVAQSPRYKIIEKRQSVAFWCNPISGHATLYWYQQILGQGPKLLIQFQNNGVVDDSQLPKDRFSAERLKGVDSTLKIQPAKLEDSAVYLCASSPQGGQYFGPGTRLTVL.

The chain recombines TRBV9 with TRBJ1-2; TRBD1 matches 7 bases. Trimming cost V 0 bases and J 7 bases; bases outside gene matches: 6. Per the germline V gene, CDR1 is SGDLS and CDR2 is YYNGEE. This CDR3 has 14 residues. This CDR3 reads CASSVAGGFGGYTF. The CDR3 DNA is TGTGCCAGCAGCGTAGCAGGGGGGTTCGGTGGCTACACCTTC.

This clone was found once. This CDR3 reads CASSLPEGGRPIQYF. For the CDR3, the DNA is TGTGCCAGCAGCTTACCGGAGGGGGGGCGGCCCATTCAGTACTTC. The chain uses TRBV5-4 and TRBJ2-4, with D possibly TRBD2 on 7 matching bases. The length of the CDR3 is 15 residues. CDR1 is SGHNT, CDR2 YYREEE, per germline (reference sequence). V dropped 2 bases and J dropped 9 bases, with 18 bases sitting between them.

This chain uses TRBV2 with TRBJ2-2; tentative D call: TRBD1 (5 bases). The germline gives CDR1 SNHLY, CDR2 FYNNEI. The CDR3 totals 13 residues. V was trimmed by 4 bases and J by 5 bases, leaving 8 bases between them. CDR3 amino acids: CASSVRATGELFF. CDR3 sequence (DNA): TGTGCCAGCAGTGTCAGGGCGACCGGGGAGCTGTTTTTT.

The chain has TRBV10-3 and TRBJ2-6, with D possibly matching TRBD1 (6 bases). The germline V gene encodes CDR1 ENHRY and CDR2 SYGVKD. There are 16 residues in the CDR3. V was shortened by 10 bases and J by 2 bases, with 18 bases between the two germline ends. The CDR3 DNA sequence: TGTGCCACTTTACAGGGTTTAAAGGCTGGGGCCAACGTCCTGACTTTC. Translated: CATLQGLKAGANVLTF.

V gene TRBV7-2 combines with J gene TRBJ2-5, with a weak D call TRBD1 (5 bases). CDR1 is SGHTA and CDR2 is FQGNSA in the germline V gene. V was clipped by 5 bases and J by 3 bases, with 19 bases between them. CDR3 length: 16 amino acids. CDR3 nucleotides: TGTGCCAGCAGCACTCAGGGATCAGCCGCCGAAGAGACCCAGTACTTC. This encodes CASSTQGSAAEETQYF.

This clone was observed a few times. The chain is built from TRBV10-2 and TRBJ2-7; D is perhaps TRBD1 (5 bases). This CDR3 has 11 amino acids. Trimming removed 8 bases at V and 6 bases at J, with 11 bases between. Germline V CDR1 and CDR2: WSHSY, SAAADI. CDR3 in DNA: TGCGCCAGCGAGTCGCAGGGCGAGCAGTACTTC. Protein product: CASESQGEQYF.

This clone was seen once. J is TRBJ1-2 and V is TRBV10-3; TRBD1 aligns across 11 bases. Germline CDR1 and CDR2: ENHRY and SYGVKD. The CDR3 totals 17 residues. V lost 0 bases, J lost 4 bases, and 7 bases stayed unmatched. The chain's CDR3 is CAISESGTGTGGYGYTF. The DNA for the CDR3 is TGTGCCATCAGTGAGTCGGGTACCGGGACAGGGGGCTATGGCTACACCTTC.

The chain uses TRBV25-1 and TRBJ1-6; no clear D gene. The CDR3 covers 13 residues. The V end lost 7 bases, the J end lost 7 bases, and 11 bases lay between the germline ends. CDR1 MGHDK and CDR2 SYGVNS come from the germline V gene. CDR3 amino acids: CASNTGLNSPLHF. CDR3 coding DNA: TGTGCCAGCAATACGGGGTTGAATTCACCCCTCCACTTT.

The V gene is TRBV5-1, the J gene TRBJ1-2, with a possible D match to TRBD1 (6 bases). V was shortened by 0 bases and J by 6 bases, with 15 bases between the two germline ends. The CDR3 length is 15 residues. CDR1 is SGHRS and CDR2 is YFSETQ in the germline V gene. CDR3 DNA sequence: TGCGCCAGCAGCTTGGAGGGACACAACCCCAATGGCTACACCTTC. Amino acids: CASSLEGHNPNGYTF.

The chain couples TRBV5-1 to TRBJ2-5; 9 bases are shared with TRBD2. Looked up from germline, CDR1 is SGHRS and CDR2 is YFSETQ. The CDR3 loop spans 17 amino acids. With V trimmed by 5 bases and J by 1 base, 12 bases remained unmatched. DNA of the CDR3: TGCGCCAGCAGACAAAACCCCACTAGCGGGCTCCAAGAGACCCAGTACTTC. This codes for CASRQNPTSGLQETQYF.

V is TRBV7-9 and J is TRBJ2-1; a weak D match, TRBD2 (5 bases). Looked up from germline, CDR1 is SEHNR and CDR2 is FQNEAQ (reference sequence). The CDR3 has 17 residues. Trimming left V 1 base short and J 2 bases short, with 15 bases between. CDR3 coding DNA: TGTGCCAGCAGCTTAGAACCCGGACTCAACCCCTACAATGAGCAGTTCTTC. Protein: CASSLEPGLNPYNEQFF. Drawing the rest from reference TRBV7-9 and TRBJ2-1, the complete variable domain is DTGVSQNPRHKITKRGQNVTFRCDPISEHNRLYWYRQTLGQGPEFLTYFQNEAQLEKSRLLSDRFSAERPKGSFSTLEIQRTEQGDSAMYLCASSLEPGLNPYNEQFFGPGTRLTVL.

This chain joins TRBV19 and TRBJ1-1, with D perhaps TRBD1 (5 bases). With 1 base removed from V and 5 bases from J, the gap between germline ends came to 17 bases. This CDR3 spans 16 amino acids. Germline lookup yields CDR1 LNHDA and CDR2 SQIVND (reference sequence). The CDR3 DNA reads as TGTGCCAGTAGTATAGCCAGGACACTCATACGGACTGAAGCTTTCTTT. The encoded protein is CASSIARTLIRTEAFF.

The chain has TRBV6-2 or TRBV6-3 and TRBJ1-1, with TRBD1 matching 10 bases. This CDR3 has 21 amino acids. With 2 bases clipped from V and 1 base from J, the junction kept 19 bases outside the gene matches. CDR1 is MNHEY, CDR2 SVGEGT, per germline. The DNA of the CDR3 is TGTGCCAGCAGTTACCGCCGGGACAGGGGATGGTATGAGGTTCGGAACACTGAAGCTTTCTTT. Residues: CASSYRRDRGWYEVRNTEAFF.

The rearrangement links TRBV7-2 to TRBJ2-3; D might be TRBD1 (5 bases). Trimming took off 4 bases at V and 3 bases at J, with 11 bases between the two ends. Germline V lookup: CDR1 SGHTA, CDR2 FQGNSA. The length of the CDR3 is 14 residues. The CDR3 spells CASSSNGATDTQYF. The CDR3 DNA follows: TGTGCCAGCAGCTCTAATGGGGCAACAGATACGCAGTATTTT.

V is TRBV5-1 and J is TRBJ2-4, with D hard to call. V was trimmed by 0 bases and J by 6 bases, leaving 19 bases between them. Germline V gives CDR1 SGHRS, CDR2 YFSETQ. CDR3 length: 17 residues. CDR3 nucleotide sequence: TGCGCCAGCAGCTTGGTGGCGAATGTTGGTTCGGGAAACATTCAGTACTTC. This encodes CASSLVANVGSGNIQYF.

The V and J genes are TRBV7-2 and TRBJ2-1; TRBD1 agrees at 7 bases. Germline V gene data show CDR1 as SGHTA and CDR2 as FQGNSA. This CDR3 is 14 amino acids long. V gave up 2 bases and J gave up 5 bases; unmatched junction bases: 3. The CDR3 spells CASSLRGHDNEQFF. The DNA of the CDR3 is TGTGCCAGCAGCTTAAGGGGGCACGACAATGAGCAGTTCTTC.

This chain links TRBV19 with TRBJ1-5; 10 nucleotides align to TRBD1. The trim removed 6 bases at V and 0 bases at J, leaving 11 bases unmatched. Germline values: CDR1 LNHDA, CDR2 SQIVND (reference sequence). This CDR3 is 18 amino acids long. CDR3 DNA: TGTGCCAGTAGGAGTAAAGGGACAGGGGTCTATAGCAATCAGCCCCAGCATTTT. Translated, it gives CASRSKGTGVYSNQPQHF.

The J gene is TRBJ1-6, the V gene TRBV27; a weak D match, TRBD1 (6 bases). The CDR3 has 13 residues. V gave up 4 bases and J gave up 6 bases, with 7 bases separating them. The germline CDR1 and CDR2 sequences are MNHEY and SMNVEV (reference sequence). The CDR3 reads CASSWDTNSPLHF. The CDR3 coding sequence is TGTGCCAGCAGTTGGGACACTAATTCACCCCTCCACTTT.

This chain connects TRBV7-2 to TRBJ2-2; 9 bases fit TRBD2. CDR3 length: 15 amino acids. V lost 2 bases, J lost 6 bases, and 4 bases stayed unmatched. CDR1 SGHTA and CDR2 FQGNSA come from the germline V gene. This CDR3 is CASSLKAGGPGELFF. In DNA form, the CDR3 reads TGTGCCAGCAGCTTAAAAGCGGGAGGCCCCGGGGAGCTGTTTTTT.

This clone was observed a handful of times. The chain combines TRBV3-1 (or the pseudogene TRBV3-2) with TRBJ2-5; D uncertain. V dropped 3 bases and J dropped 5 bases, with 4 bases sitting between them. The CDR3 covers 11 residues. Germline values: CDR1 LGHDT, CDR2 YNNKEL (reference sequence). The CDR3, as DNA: TGTGCCAGCAGCCACGGGGAGACCCAGTACTTC. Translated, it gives CASSHGETQYF.

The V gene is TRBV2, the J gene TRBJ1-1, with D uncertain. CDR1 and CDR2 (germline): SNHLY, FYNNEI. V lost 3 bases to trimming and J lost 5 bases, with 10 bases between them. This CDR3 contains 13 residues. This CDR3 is CASSEASRTEAFF. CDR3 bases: TGTGCCAGCAGTGAGGCTTCGAGGACTGAAGCTTTCTTT.

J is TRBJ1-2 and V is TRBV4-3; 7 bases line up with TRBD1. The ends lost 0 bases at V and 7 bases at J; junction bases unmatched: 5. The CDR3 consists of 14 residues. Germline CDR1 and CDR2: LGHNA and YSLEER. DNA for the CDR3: TGCGCCAGCAGCCAAGATCTCACAGGGGTTGGCTACACCTTC. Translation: CASSQDLTGVGYTF.

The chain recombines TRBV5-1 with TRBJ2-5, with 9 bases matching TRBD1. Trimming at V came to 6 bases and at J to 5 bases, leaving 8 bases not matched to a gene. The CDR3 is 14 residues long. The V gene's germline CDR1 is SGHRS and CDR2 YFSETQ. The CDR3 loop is CASTRTGERETQYF. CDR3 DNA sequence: TGCGCCAGCACCCGGACAGGGGAGAGGGAGACCCAGTACTTC.

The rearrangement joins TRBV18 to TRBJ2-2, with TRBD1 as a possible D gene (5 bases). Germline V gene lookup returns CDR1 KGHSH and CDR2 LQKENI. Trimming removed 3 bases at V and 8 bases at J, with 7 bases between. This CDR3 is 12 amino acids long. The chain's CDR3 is CASSPQGGELFF. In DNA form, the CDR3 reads TGTGCCAGCTCACCGCAGGGAGGGGAGCTGTTTTTT.

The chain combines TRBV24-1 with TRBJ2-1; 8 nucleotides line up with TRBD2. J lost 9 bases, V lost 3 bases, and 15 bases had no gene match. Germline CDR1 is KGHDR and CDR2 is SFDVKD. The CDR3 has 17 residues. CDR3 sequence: CATSDQGLGGVRGEQFF. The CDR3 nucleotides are TGTGCCACCAGTGATCAGGGACTAGGTGGAGTCCGGGGTGAGCAGTTCTTC.

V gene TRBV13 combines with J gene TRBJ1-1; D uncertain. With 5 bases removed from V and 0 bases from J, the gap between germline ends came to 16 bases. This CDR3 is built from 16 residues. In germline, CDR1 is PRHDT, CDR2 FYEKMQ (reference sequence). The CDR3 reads CASSPLGEFMNTEAFF. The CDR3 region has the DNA TGTGCCAGCAGCCCACTTGGGGAGTTCATGAACACTGAAGCTTTCTTT.